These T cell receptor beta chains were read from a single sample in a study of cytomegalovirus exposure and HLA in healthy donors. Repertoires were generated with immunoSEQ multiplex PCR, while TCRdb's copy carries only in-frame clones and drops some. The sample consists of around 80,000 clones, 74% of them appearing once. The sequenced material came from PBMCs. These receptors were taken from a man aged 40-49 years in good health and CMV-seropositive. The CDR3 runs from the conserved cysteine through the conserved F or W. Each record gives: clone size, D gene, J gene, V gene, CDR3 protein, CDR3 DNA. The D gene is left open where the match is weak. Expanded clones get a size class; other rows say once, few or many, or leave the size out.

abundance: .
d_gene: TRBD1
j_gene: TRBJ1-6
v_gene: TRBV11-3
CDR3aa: CASSLETGQENCGSPLHF
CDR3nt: TGTGCCAGCAGCTTAGAAACAGGACAGGAAAACTGTGGCTCACCCCTCCACTTT

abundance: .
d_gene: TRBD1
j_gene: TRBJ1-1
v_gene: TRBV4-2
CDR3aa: CASSQDLGGRGTEAFF
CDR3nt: TGTGCCAGCAGCCAAGATTTAGGAGGCAGGGGGACTGAAGCTTTCTTT

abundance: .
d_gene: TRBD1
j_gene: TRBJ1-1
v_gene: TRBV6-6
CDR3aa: CASSPRTGENTEAFF
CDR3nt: TGTGCCAGCAGTCCACGGACAGGGGAGAACACTGAAGCTTTCTTT

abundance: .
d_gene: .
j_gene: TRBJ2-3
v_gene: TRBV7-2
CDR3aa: CASSRLGRTDTQYF
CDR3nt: TGTGCCAGCAGCCGCCTCGGCAGGACAGATACGCAGTATTTT

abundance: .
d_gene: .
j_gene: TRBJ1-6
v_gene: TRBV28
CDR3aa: CASSLEGPPLHF
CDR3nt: TGTGCCAGCAGTTTAGAGGGCCCACCCCTCCACTTT

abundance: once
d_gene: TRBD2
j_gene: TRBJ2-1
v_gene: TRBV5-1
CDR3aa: CASSLARRLGLAGIYNEQFF
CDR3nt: TGCGCCAGCAGCTTGGCCCGTAGGCTAGGCCTAGCGGGAATCTACAATGAGCAGTTCTTC

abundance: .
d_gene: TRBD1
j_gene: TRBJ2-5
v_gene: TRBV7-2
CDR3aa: CASSSRDRAETQYF
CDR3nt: TGTGCCAGCAGCTCCCGCGACAGGGCAGAGACCCAGTACTTC

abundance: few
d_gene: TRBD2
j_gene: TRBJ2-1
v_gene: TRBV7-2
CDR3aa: CASSSASAGGLHEQFF
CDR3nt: TGTGCCAGCAGCTCCGCTTCTGCGGGGGGGCTCCATGAGCAGTTCTTC

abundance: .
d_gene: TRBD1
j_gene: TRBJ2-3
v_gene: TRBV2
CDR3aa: CASTLGQGSTDTQYF
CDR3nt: TGTGCCAGCACCCTCGGACAGGGGAGCACAGATACGCAGTATTTT

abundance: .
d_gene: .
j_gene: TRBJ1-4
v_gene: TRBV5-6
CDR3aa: CASSFSRGLGNEKLFF
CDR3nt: TGTGCCAGCAGCTTTTCCAGGGGCCTGGGTAATGAAAAACTGTTTTTT

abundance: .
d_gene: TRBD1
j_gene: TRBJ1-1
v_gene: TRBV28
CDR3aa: CASSLRQGEGQLTFF
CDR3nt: TGTGCCAGCAGTTTAAGACAGGGTGAAGGGCAACTGACTTTCTTT

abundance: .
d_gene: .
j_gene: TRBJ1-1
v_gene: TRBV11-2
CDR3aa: CASGEGTEAFF
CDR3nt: TGTGCCAGCGGGGAGGGCACTGAAGCTTTCTTT

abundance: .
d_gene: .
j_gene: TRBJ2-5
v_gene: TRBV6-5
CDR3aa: CASSISGETQYF
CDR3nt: TGTGCCAGCAGTATTAGTGGAGAGACCCAGTACTTC

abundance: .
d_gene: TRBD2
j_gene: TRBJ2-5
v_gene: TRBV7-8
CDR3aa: CASSSRLAGGPQETQYF
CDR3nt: TGTGCCAGCAGCTCTCGACTAGCGGGGGGGCCTCAAGAGACCCAGTACTTC

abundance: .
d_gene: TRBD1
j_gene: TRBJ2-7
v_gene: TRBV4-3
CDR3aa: CASSQDTDRGINEQYF
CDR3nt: TGCGCCAGCAGCCAGGATACGGACAGGGGAATCAACGAGCAGTACTTC

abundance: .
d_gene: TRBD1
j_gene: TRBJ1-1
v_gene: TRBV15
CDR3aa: CATSIRQGGTEAFF
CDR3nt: TGTGCCACCAGCATCCGACAGGGCGGTACTGAAGCTTTCTTT

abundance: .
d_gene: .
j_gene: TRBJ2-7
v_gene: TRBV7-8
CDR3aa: CASSLQGRAYEQYF
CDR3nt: TGTGCCAGCAGCTTACAGGGCCGAGCCTACGAGCAGTACTTC

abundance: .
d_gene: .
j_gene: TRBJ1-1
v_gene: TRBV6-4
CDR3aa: CASSGAENTEAFF
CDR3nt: TGTGCCAGCAGTGGGGCAGAGAACACTGAAGCTTTCTTT

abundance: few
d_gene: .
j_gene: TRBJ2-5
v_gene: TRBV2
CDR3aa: CASGFTGSYGETQYF
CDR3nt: TGTGCCAGCGGATTTACAGGGTCTTACGGGGAGACCCAGTACTTC

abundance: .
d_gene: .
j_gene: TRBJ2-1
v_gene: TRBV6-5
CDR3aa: CASSYSFSEQFF
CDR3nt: TGTGCCAGCAGTTACTCGTTCAGTGAGCAGTTCTTC

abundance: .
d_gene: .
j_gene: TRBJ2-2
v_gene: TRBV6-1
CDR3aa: CASSEASWNTGELFF
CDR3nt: TGTGCCAGCAGTGAAGCTAGCTGGAACACCGGGGAGCTGTTTTTT

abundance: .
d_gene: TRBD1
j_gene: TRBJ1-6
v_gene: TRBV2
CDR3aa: CASKTGTGGNSPLHF
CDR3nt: TGTGCCAGCAAAACCGGGACAGGGGGGAATTCACCCCTCCACTTT

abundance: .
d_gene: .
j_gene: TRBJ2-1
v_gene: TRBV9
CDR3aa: CASSVQVYNEQFF
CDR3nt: TGTGCCAGCAGCGTTCAGGTTTACAATGAGCAGTTCTTC

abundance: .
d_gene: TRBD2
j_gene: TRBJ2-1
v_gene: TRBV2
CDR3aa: CASRKRGATYNEQFF
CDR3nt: TGTGCCAGCAGAAAGCGGGGGGCCACCTACAATGAGCAGTTCTTC

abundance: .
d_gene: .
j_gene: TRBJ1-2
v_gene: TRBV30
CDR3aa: CAWVPLRQEINYGYTF
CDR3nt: TGTGCCTGGGTTCCCCTCAGACAGGAAATTAACTATGGCTACACCTTC

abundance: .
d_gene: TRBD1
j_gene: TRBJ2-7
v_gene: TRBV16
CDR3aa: CASSHSVTGGEQYF
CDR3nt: TGTGCCAGCAGCCACAGTGTTACAGGGGGCGAGCAGTACTTC

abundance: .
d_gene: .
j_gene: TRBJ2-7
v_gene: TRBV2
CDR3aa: CASYRVSYEQYF
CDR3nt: TGTGCCAGCTACAGGGTCTCCTACGAGCAGTACTTC

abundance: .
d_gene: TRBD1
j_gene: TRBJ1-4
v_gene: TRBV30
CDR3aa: CAWSDKTGGNEKLFF
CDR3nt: TGTGCCTGGAGTGATAAGACAGGGGGGAATGAAAAACTGTTTTTT

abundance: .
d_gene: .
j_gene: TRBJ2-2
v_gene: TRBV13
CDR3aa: CASSSLLSANTGELFF
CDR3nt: TGTGCCAGCAGCTCCCTATTGAGCGCGAACACCGGGGAGCTGTTTTTT

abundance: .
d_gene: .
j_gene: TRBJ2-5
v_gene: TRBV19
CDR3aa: CASRRQDQETQYF
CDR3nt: TGTGCCAGTAGGAGACAGGATCAAGAGACCCAGTACTTC

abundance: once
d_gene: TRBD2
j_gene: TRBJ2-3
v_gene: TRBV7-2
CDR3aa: CASSPSTSGAGGHTQYF
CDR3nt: TGTGCCAGCAGCCCCTCGACTAGCGGGGCCGGGGGACATACGCAGTATTTT